This TCR beta chain was observed in a study of technical replicates of blood from a few donors. This CDR3 comprises 12 residues. Germline V gene sequence: CDR1 SQVTM, CDR2 ANQGSEA. The V and J ends lost 7 bases and 5 bases respectively, with 14 bases between them. Profiled with immunoSEQ multiplex PCR; TCRdb holds only in-frame clones, not every one. Of tens of thousands of clones listed, roughly 90% are singletons. The sequence was obtained from a human donor in good health. Some clones in this sample may be carry-over from other donors' samples. Input material: PBMCs. The chain carries TRBV29-1 and TRBJ1-2, with D tentatively TRBD1 (5 bases). The CDR3 spells CSAEGGGYGYTF. The CDR3 nucleotides are TGCAGCGCAGAAGGTGGGGGGTATGGCTACACCTTC.